Below are 26 T cell receptor beta chains sequenced from a single sample in a study of monozygotic twins with inflammatory bowel disease. From the 5' RACE reads, TCRdb lists one entry per CDR3 protein and no DNA. Its table lists a few hundred thousand distinct CDR3 sequences. Sequencing was performed on blood. These TCRs come from a human donor with ulcerative colitis or Crohn's disease, or a healthy co-twin of an affected twin (not recorded which).

This rearrangement joins TRBV7-2 to TRBJ2-2; TCRdb's assignment of TRBD1 cannot be checked, as there is no DNA. Germline V gives CDR1 SGHTA, CDR2 FQGNSA. There are 17 residues in the CDR3. CDR3 sequence: CASSSPRISAGGGELFF.

CDR3 in amino acids: CASSYLAGETYEQYF. The V and J genes are TRBV6-2 or TRBV6-3 and TRBJ2-7; TCRdb indicates TRBD2, and absent DNA this call remains unverified. The V gene's germline CDR1 is MNHEY and CDR2 SVGEGT. The CDR3 is 15 residues long.

V gene TRBV7-9 combines with J gene TRBJ1-5; TCRdb's D gene call, TRBD1, goes unchecked for lack of DNA. This CDR3 spans 14 amino acids. Germline V CDR1 and CDR2: SEHNR, FQNEAQ (reference sequence). CDR3 sequence reads: CASSQGRSNQPQHF.

The chain has TRBV6-1 and TRBJ2-5; TCRdb calls TRBD2, which cannot be checked without DNA. In germline, CDR1 is MNHNS, CDR2 SASEGT. CDR3 size: 16 residues. CDR3 amino acids: CASSEVGLAGQETQYF.

The V gene is TRBV9, the J gene TRBJ2-7; without DNA, the TCRdb call of TRBD2 cannot be checked. The CDR3 totals 16 residues. Germline CDR1 is SGDLS and CDR2 is YYNGEE. The CDR3 region is CASSPTRPSGSYEQYF.

This chain links TRBV7-9 with TRBJ1-5; no DNA is available, so the TRBD1 call from TCRdb remains unchecked. The germline V gene encodes CDR1 SEHNR and CDR2 FQNEAQ (reference sequence). The CDR3 consists of 15 residues. This CDR3 reads CASSLGTASTQPQHF.

The chain joins TRBV5-1 to TRBJ1-5; TCRdb indicates TRBD1, and absent DNA this call remains unverified. CDR1 and CDR2 (germline): SGHRS, YFSETQ. This CDR3 contains 14 residues. The CDR3 protein is CASSPTGNNQPQHF.

The chain carries TRBV18 and TRBJ2-2. The germline gives CDR1 KGHSH, CDR2 LQKENI. CDR3 length: 14 amino acids. CDR3 in amino acids: CASSLEHSTGELFF. Full variable domain (remainder filled in from reference TRBV18 and TRBJ2-2): NAGVMQNPRHLVRRRGQEARLRCSPMKGHSHVYWYRQLPEEGLKFMVYLQKENIIDESGMPKERFSAEFPKEGPSILRIQQVVRGDSAAYFCASSLEHSTGELFFGEGSRLTVL.

This chain links TRBV28 with TRBJ1-1. The CDR3 extends over 13 amino acids. CDR1 and CDR2 from the germline V gene are MDHEN and SYDVKM. The CDR3 region is CASSFFSATEAFF.

This chain links TRBV2 with TRBJ2-7; the D gene TCRdb calls, TRBD1, cannot be checked with no DNA. The CDR3 is 13 residues long. Germline values: CDR1 SNHLY, CDR2 FYNNEI. The CDR3 loop reads CASYDSTTYEQYF.

The genes are TRBV11-2 and TRBJ1-4; the D call from TCRdb, TRBD1, cannot be confirmed without DNA. The CDR3 is made up of 15 amino acids. The germline CDR1 and CDR2 sequences are SGHAT and FQNNGV. The CDR3 region is CASSSETGRLEKLFF. Together with reference TRBV11-2 and TRBJ1-4, the CDR3 gives the full variable domain: EAGVAQSPRYKIIEKRQSVAFWCNPISGHATLYWYQQILGQGPKLLIQFQNNGVVDDSQLPKDRFSAERLKGVDSTLKIQPAKLEDSAVYLCASSSETGRLEKLFFGSGTQLSVL.

J is TRBJ1-1 and V is TRBV7-2; TCRdb calls TRBD1, which cannot be checked without DNA. The CDR3 is made up of 15 amino acids. CDR1 is SGHTA, CDR2 FQGNSA, per germline. CDR3 loop: CASSAKDRGNTEAFF.

The V call is TRBV20-1, the J call TRBJ2-3. CDR3 length equals 14 residues. In germline, CDR1 is DFQATT, CDR2 SNEGSKA (reference sequence). The CDR3 region is CSASTSASTDTQYF.

This chain connects TRBV5-4 to TRBJ2-7; TCRdb designates TRBD2, a call that cannot be tested without DNA. From germline, CDR1 is SGHNT and CDR2 YYREEE (reference sequence). CDR3 length: 15 residues. CDR3 in amino acids: CASSPQGGLAYEQYF. The full variable domain, its missing parts supplied by reference TRBV5-4 and TRBJ2-7, is ETGVTQSPTHLIKTRGQQVTLRCSSQSGHNTVSWYQQALGQGPQFIFQYYREEENGRGNFPPRFSGLQFPNYSSELNVNALELDDSALYLCASSPQGGLAYEQYFGPGTRLTVT.

V and J are TRBV7-2 and TRBJ2-3; the D gene TCRdb calls, TRBD2, cannot be checked with no DNA. Germline V gene data show CDR1 as SGHTA and CDR2 as FQGNSA. The CDR3 has 15 residues. CDR3: CASSLTSGGGDTQYF.

The chain uses TRBV5-1 and TRBJ2-2; TCRdb calls TRBD1, which cannot be checked without DNA. The CDR3 runs to 15 residues. The V gene's germline CDR1 is SGHRS and CDR2 YFSETQ. CDR3 residues: CASGHDRVDTGELFF.

CDR3 region: CASSDSRPPYEQYF. V and J are TRBV5-1 and TRBJ2-7; TCRdb indicates TRBD2, and absent DNA this call remains unverified. The CDR3 has 14 residues. Per germline, CDR1 SGHRS and CDR2 YFSETQ.

V is TRBV20-1 and J is TRBJ1-1. The germline CDR1 and CDR2 sequences are DFQATT and SNEGSKA (reference sequence). This CDR3 is 14 amino acids long. The chain's CDR3 is CSASGSYWDTEAFF.

V and J are TRBV2 and TRBJ2-5. The CDR3 extends over 13 amino acids. Germline loops: CDR1 SNHLY, CDR2 FYNNEI. The CDR3: CASRDGSGETQYF. Filled out from reference TRBV2 and TRBJ2-5, the complete variable domain reads EPEVTQTPSHQVTQMGQEVILRCVPISNHLYFYWYRQILGQKVEFLVSFYNNEISEKSEIFDDQFSVERPDGSNFTLKIRSTKLEDSAMYFCASRDGSGETQYFGPGTRLLVL.

The chain couples TRBV14 to TRBJ2-3; without DNA, the TCRdb call of TRBD1 cannot be checked. The CDR3 is made up of 13 amino acids. Germline V gene data show CDR1 as SGHDN and CDR2 as FVKESK. This chain's CDR3 is CASRPGGTDTQYF.

The rearrangement links TRBV15 to TRBJ2-1; TCRdb outputs TRBD1, but without DNA this stays unchecked. Germline values: CDR1 LNHNV, CDR2 YYDKDF (reference sequence). This CDR3 spans 17 amino acids. The CDR3 loop reads CATSRGDGAPSYNEQFF.

This chain joins TRBV7-2 and TRBJ2-7. The germline V gene has CDR1 SGHTA and CDR2 FQGNSA. There are 14 residues in the CDR3. This chain's CDR3 is CASSRRIGSYEQYF.

The genes are TRBV10-3 and TRBJ2-5; without DNA, the TCRdb call of TRBD1 cannot be checked. The germline V gene has CDR1 ENHRY and CDR2 SYGVKD. This CDR3 comprises 12 residues. This CDR3 reads CAMRGTGETQYF.

The chain employs TRBV28 and TRBJ1-1; TCRdb calls TRBD1, which cannot be checked without DNA. Germline CDR1 and CDR2: MDHEN and SYDVKM. This CDR3 is 17 amino acids long. CDR3 sequence: CASSSSWARRMNTEAFF.

This rearrangement joins TRBV12-3 or TRBV12-4 to TRBJ1-1; no DNA is available, so the TRBD1 call from TCRdb remains unchecked. CDR3 length: 15 amino acids. CDR3 in amino acids: CASTPKGGGFPEAFF.

The gene calls are TRBV7-8 and TRBJ1-6; as DNA is missing, the TRBD1 call by TCRdb cannot be tested. The germline gives CDR1 SGHVS, CDR2 FQNEAQ. This CDR3 has 17 amino acids. The CDR3 region is CASSLAAGGVNNSPLHF.